These 17 T cell receptor beta chains came from one sample sequenced in a study of cytomegalovirus exposure and HLA in healthy donors. Amplification used 60 Vbeta primers and 13 Jbeta primers. Libraries were prepared by immunoSEQ multiplex PCR; TCRdb keeps only in-frame clonotypes and omits some of them. The table lists fewer than 250,000 clones, about 84% of them singletons. The sequenced material came from PBMCs. Receptors originate from a woman aged 25 to 39 in good health and CMV-seropositive.

This clone was picked up a small number of times. V and J are TRBV7-9 and TRBJ1-1, with 9 bases that match TRBD1. This CDR3 comprises 16 residues. Germline V lookup: CDR1 SEHNR, CDR2 FQNEAQ (reference sequence). Trimming took 2 bases from V and 3 from J; bases not matched to a gene: 7. The DNA of the CDR3 is TGTGCCAGCAGCTTAAAGGCGGGACAGGGTTACACTGAAGCTTTCTTT. This sequence encodes CASSLKAGQGYTEAFF.

The genes are TRBV6-5 and TRBJ1-2; perhaps TRBD1 as D (5 bases). The V gene lost 6 bases and the J gene lost 5 bases, with 10 bases spanning the gap. The CDR3 runs 12 residues. Germline CDR1 and CDR2: MNHEY and SVGAGI. The CDR3 DNA follows: TGTGCCAGCAGCCCCGACAGATATGGCTACACCTTC. This gives the protein CASSPDRYGYTF.

This clone was seen once. This rearrangement joins TRBV15 to TRBJ2-5; 8 nucleotides line up with TRBD2. Per the germline V gene, CDR1 is LNHNV and CDR2 is YYDKDF (reference sequence). The CDR3 loop spans 14 amino acids. Trimming cost V 1 base and J 4 bases; bases outside gene matches: 2. CDR3 region: CATSRVAGGETQYF. The CDR3 coding sequence is TGTGCCACCAGCAGAGTGGCGGGGGGAGAGACCCAGTACTTC.

The chain links TRBV7-9 to TRBJ2-7; 13 bases map to TRBD2. V trimming: 5 bases; J trimming: 2 bases; junction bases outside the gene matches: 12. The CDR3 runs to 18 residues. The germline V gene encodes CDR1 SEHNR and CDR2 FQNEAQ (reference sequence). The DNA for the CDR3 is TGTGCCAGCAGCAGGTGGGGACTAGCGGGAAAACCCCCCTACGAGCAGTACTTC. It yields the protein CASSRWGLAGKPPYEQYF.

V and J are TRBV13 and TRBJ2-5; tentative D call: TRBD2 (5 bases). V was shortened by 4 bases and J by 2 bases, with 14 bases between the two germline ends. Germline CDR1 and CDR2: PRHDT and FYEKMQ (reference sequence). The length of the CDR3 is 15 residues. The CDR3 sequence is CASSSWGSGQETQYF. In nucleotides, the CDR3 is TGTGCCAGCAGCTCTTGGGGTTCGGGGCAAGAGACCCAGTACTTC.

In DNA form, the CDR3 reads TGTGCCAGCAACCGAGCGGGAGGGCCGAACAATGAGCAGTTCTTC. Encoded protein: CASNRAGGPNNEQFF. The chain carries TRBV27 and TRBJ2-1, with TRBD2 matching over 10 bases. The CDR3 runs 15 residues. V lost 7 bases, J lost 5 bases, and 8 bases stayed unmatched. Germline-derived CDR1 and CDR2 are MNHEY and SMNVEV (reference sequence).

This clone was observed once. The chain joins TRBV29-1 to TRBJ2-1; D is ambiguous. Per the germline V gene, CDR1 is SQVTM and CDR2 is ANQGSEA. The CDR3 totals 14 residues. V was pared by 1 base and J by 3 bases, with 10 bases between. CDR3 sequence: CSVEGRMNYNEQFF. In DNA, the CDR3 is TGCAGCGTTGAAGGGCGGATGAACTACAATGAGCAGTTCTTC.

The rearrangement links TRBV18 to TRBJ2-1, with TRBD2 matching over 7 bases. The CDR3 has 14 residues. J lost 5 bases, V lost 2 bases, and 3 bases had no gene match. Per germline, CDR1 KGHSH and CDR2 LQKENI. As DNA, the CDR3 is TGTGCCAGCTCACCAGGGGGGGAGAACAATGAGCAGTTCTTC. Protein: CASSPGGENNEQFF.

This chain connects TRBV6-6 to TRBJ1-4, with a weak D call TRBD1 (5 bases). The germline V gene has CDR1 MNHNY and CDR2 SVGAGI (reference sequence). CDR3 length: 14 residues. The V end lost 2 bases, the J end lost 7 bases, and 11 bases lay between the germline ends. The chain's CDR3 is CASSYRQGTEKLFF. CDR3 coding DNA: TGTGCCAGCAGTTACCGGCAGGGAACTGAAAAACTGTTTTTT.

The chain links TRBV5-4 to TRBJ2-6; D perhaps matches TRBD2 (6 bases). This CDR3 has 15 amino acids. The germline V gene has CDR1 SGHNT and CDR2 YYREEE (reference sequence). Trimming took 0 bases from V and 2 from J, leaving 6 bases between them. CDR3 amino acids: CASSLGGAGANVLTF. CDR3 nucleotide sequence: TGTGCCAGCAGCTTGGGGGGGGCTGGGGCCAACGTCCTGACTTTC.

This clone was seen just once. V is TRBV5-1 and J is TRBJ2-5, with D possibly being TRBD1 (6 bases). The CDR3 has 16 residues. The germline V gene encodes CDR1 SGHRS and CDR2 YFSETQ. Between the trimmed V and J ends, which lost 4 bases and 2 bases, there was a span of 18 bases. The CDR3 nucleotides are TGCGCCAGCAGCCCTAGGGATGTGGACAGTCAAGAGACCCAGTACTTC. Its translation: CASSPRDVDSQETQYF.

The CDR3: CASSREATYEQYF. The CDR3 nucleotides are TGTGCCAGCAGCCGCGAGGCCACCTACGAGCAGTACTTC. This sequence joins TRBV11-2 and TRBJ2-5; D unclear. The DNA end lines up better with TRBJ2-7; the J call may be wrong. The CDR3 sequence is 13 residues long. Looked up from germline, CDR1 is SGHAT and CDR2 is FQNNGV.

The rearrangement uses TRBV11-3 and TRBJ2-2; D gene ambiguous. The ends were cut back, 6 bases at V and 0 bases at J, with 8 bases in the middle. This CDR3 is 14 amino acids long. CDR1 and CDR2 (germline): SGHNT, YENEEA. The CDR3 DNA follows: TGTGCCAGCAGTTTGCACTCGAACACCGGGGAGCTGTTTTTT. It encodes CASSLHSNTGELFF.

The J gene is TRBJ1-2, the V gene TRBV2, with D maybe TRBD1 (5 bases). The CDR3 runs to 14 residues. Germline lookup yields CDR1 SNHLY and CDR2 FYNNEI. V was shortened by 8 bases and J by 0 bases, with 13 bases between the two germline ends. CDR3: CASRFDRANYGYTF. In DNA form, the CDR3 reads TGTGCCAGCCGATTTGACAGAGCTAACTATGGCTACACCTTC.

This clone was seen only once. This rearrangement joins TRBV4-2 to TRBJ2-1; 8 bases fit TRBD1. CDR1 is LGHNA, CDR2 YNFKEQ, per germline. This CDR3 spans 14 amino acids. The V gene end was trimmed by 0 bases and the J gene end by 9 bases; junction bases not matched to a gene: 4. This CDR3 is CASSQELTGGEQFF. The CDR3 nucleotides read TGTGCCAGCAGCCAAGAGCTAACAGGGGGTGAGCAGTTCTTC.

V usage is TRBV7-9 and J usage is TRBJ1-1; possible D gene TRBD1, 5 bases. Trimming pared 4 bases from V and 10 bases from J, leaving 16 bases between. The CDR3 has 13 residues. Looked up from germline, CDR1 is SEHNR and CDR2 is FQNEAQ (reference sequence). CDR3 DNA: TGTGCCAGCAGCTCCCATAGAGACAGAGGAGCTTTCTTT. Protein sequence: CASSSHRDRGAFF.

This clone was counted a few times. The chain uses TRBV28 and TRBJ2-7; TRBD1 might be the D (5 bases). Trimming stripped 6 bases from V and 4 bases from J, with 19 bases between. Germline V gene data show CDR1 as MDHEN and CDR2 as SYDVKM. This CDR3 region has 15 residues. DNA for the CDR3: TGTGCCAGCAGGGTAGACAGTGCACGTGCGTACGAGCAGTACTTC. Protein: CASRVDSARAYEQYF.